The 30 T cell receptor beta chains below come from one sample, sequenced in a study of cytomegalovirus exposure and HLA in healthy donors. Researchers ran the PCR with 60 Vbeta and 13 Jbeta primers. Profiled with immunoSEQ multiplex PCR; TCRdb holds only in-frame clones, not every one. The sample includes some 190,000 clones, over 80% of them seen just once. The sample comprised PBMCs. The source is a girl aged 10 to 17 in good health and CMV-seropositive.

V and J are TRBV27 and TRBJ1-5, with unresolved D. The CDR3 consists of 14 residues. V lost 5 bases and J lost 9, with 17 bases in between. The germline gives CDR1 MNHEY, CDR2 SMNVEV (reference sequence). The DNA of the CDR3 is TGTGCCAGCAGTCCCTCGACCCGGGAAGGGCCCCAGCATTTT. Its translation is CASSPSTREGPQHF.

The chain uses TRBV5-1 and TRBJ2-2; 9 bases match TRBD1. The CDR3 loop spans 14 amino acids. Germline CDR1 reads SGHRS; CDR2 reads YFSETQ. Trimming cost V 0 bases and J 9 bases; bases outside gene matches: 3. This CDR3 is CASSLGTGARELFF. The CDR3 DNA reads TGCGCCAGCAGCTTGGGGACAGGGGCCCGGGAGCTGTTTTTT.

This chain uses TRBV27 with TRBJ2-7; 8 bases fit TRBD1. This CDR3 spans 12 amino acids. The V and J ends lost 9 bases and 3 bases, in that order; junction bases with no gene match: 4. Germline assignment: CDR1 MNHEY and CDR2 SMNVEV (reference sequence). The CDR3, as DNA: TGTGCCAGTGGACAGGGAATCTACGAGCAGTACTTC. It is translated as CASGQGIYEQYF.

This clone was picked up a small number of times. The chain is built from TRBV7-2 and TRBJ1-1; no clear D. This CDR3 has 11 amino acids. V lost 5 bases to trimming and J lost 7 bases, with 8 bases between them. Germline assignment: CDR1 SGHTA and CDR2 FQGNSA. The CDR3 spells CASSQRVEAFF. The DNA of the CDR3 is TGTGCCAGCAGCCAGAGGGTTGAAGCTTTCTTT.

The V and J genes are TRBV7-9 and TRBJ2-1; 7 bases align to TRBD1. The CDR3 extends over 15 amino acids. CDR1 and CDR2 (germline): SEHNR, FQNEAQ (reference sequence). With 6 bases clipped from V and 3 bases from J, the junction kept 8 bases outside the gene matches. CDR3 loop: CASSSNRGNYNEQFF. CDR3 DNA sequence: TGTGCCAGCAGTTCTAACAGGGGTAACTACAATGAGCAGTTCTTC. Full variable domain (remainder filled in from reference TRBV7-9 and TRBJ2-1): DTGVSQNPRHKITKRGQNVTFRCDPISEHNRLYWYRQTLGQGPEFLTYFQNEAQLEKSRLLSDRFSAERPKGSFSTLEIQRTEQGDSAMYLCASSSNRGNYNEQFFGPGTRLTVL.

This clone was picked up a small number of times. The rearrangement joins TRBV7-9 to TRBJ2-1; 11 bases agree with TRBD2. Germline V CDR1 and CDR2: SEHNR, FQNEAQ (reference sequence). The CDR3 consists of 16 residues. V was clipped by 5 bases and J by 9 bases; unmatched bases: 12. Written as DNA, the CDR3 is TGTGCCAGCAGCCCATATACTAGCGGGAGTATCAGTGAGCAGTTCTTC. Its translation is CASSPYTSGSISEQFF. The full variable domain, completed using reference TRBV7-9 and TRBJ2-1, is DTGVSQNPRHKITKRGQNVTFRCDPISEHNRLYWYRQTLGQGPEFLTYFQNEAQLEKSRLLSDRFSAERPKGSFSTLEIQRTEQGDSAMYLCASSPYTSGSISEQFFGPGTRLTVL.

V gene TRBV27 combines with J gene TRBJ2-1; 9 positions match TRBD1. Germline CDR1 MNHEY, CDR2 SMNVEV (reference sequence). J gave up 7 bases and V 5 bases, and 6 bases lay outside the gene matches. The CDR3 is 14 residues long. The CDR3 region has the DNA TGTGCCAGCAGTCAGGGACAGGGAGGAAATGAGCAGTTCTTC. Its protein is CASSQGQGGNEQFF.

The rearrangement joins TRBV27 to TRBJ1-2; 7 nucleotides agree with TRBD1. Germline V lookup: CDR1 MNHEY, CDR2 SMNVEV (reference sequence). V lost 10 bases to trimming and J lost 5 bases; unmatched junction nucleotides: 10. The CDR3 sequence is 13 residues long. The CDR3 DNA reads as TGTGCCACCCAAGGGCAGGGGGATTATGGCTACACCTTC. Its protein is CATQGQGDYGYTF.

This chain links TRBV25-1 with TRBJ1-2; the D gene is possibly TRBD1 (6 bases). The V gene's germline CDR1 is MGHDK and CDR2 SYGVNS. V was clipped by 4 bases and J by 5 bases, with 14 bases between them. This CDR3 has 14 amino acids. The CDR3 here is CASSVGRGLYGYTF. In DNA, the CDR3 is TGTGCCAGCAGTGTTGGCAGGGGACTATATGGCTACACCTTC.

The rearrangement joins TRBV4-3 to TRBJ1-6; D is uncertain. Germline V gene data show CDR1 as LGHNA and CDR2 as YSLEER. Trimming stripped 0 bases from V and 5 bases from J, with 8 bases between. CDR3 length: 15 amino acids. The CDR3 is CASSQDPGDNSPLHF. Here the CDR3 DNA reads TGCGCCAGCAGCCAAGACCCCGGGGATAATTCACCCCTCCACTTT.

This clone was found once. V and J are TRBV2 and TRBJ1-1; tentative D call: TRBD1 (6 bases). Germline loops: CDR1 SNHLY, CDR2 FYNNEI. This CDR3 region has 13 residues. V was shortened by 6 bases and J by 2 bases, with 10 bases between the two germline ends. The CDR3 here is CASRRGHNTEAFF. The DNA of the CDR3 is TGTGCCAGCAGGCGGGGGCACAACACTGAAGCTTTCTTT.

The chain uses TRBV6-5 and TRBJ2-5; 9 nucleotides match TRBD1. Germline loops: CDR1 MNHEY, CDR2 SVGAGI. J lost 8 bases, V lost 2 bases, and 9 bases had no gene match. The CDR3 sequence is 15 residues long. CDR3 in DNA: TGTGCCAGCAGTTACGGGACAGGGAAGGGGGAAACCCAGTACTTC. This gives the protein CASSYGTGKGETQYF.

V and J are TRBV5-6 and TRBJ2-6; no firm D call. The CDR3 contains 13 residues. The germline gives CDR1 SGHDT, CDR2 YYEEEE. Deletions cut 2 bases from V and 13 bases from J, with 13 bases between. The CDR3 loop is CASSFSGHQVLTF. CDR3 DNA: TGTGCCAGCAGCTTCTCAGGCCACCAGGTCCTGACTTTC.

The V gene is TRBV5-6, the J gene TRBJ2-1; D may be TRBD2 (6 bases). The CDR3 extends over 14 amino acids. The germline gives CDR1 SGHDT, CDR2 YYEEEE. Trimming removed 2 bases at V and 5 bases at J, with 11 bases between. The CDR3 nucleotides read TGTGCCAGCAGCTTTGCGGGGACCCACAATGAGCAGTTCTTC. It codes for CASSFAGTHNEQFF.

The chain carries TRBV9 and TRBJ1-2; D is perhaps TRBD1 (6 bases). V shed 2 bases and J shed 0 bases, with 8 bases lying between them. This CDR3 spans 14 amino acids. The germline V gene encodes CDR1 SGDLS and CDR2 YYNGEE. The DNA of the CDR3 is TGTGCCAGCAGCGTCGGACAGACTAACTATGGCTACACCTTC. Translation: CASSVGQTNYGYTF.

V is TRBV7-2 and J is TRBJ2-5, with D possibly being TRBD2 (5 bases). The V gene lost 5 bases and the J gene lost 13 bases, with 20 bases spanning the gap. CDR1 is SGHTA, CDR2 FQGNSA, per germline. This CDR3 is built from 13 residues. CDR3 nucleotide sequence: TGTGCCAGCAGCCCTTCTAGCCGGGCTTACGGGTACTTC. Protein sequence: CASSPSSRAYGYF.

This clone was observed once. This rearrangement joins TRBV19 to TRBJ1-1; TRBD1 might be the D (6 bases). V shed 4 bases and J shed 6 bases, with 24 bases lying between them. This CDR3 is built from 17 residues. Germline CDR1 and CDR2: LNHDA and SQIVND (reference sequence). CDR3 protein: CASSTSGTRKRWAEAFF. DNA for the CDR3: TGTGCCAGTAGTACCTCCGGGACAAGAAAACGATGGGCTGAAGCTTTCTTT.

V gene TRBV7-9 combines with J gene TRBJ1-1; D is ambiguous. V lost 1 base, J lost 5 bases, and 11 bases lay in between. Germline V gives CDR1 SEHNR, CDR2 FQNEAQ (reference sequence). The CDR3 length is 14 residues. The CDR3 DNA reads TGTGCCAGCAGCTTAGGAAGGCCGGGGACTGAAGCTTTCTTT. Protein sequence: CASSLGRPGTEAFF.

This chain joins TRBV5-1 and TRBJ2-7; TRBD1 might be the D (6 bases). The CDR3 is made up of 17 amino acids. V lost 0 bases, J lost 1 base, and 17 bases lay in between. Per the germline V gene, CDR1 is SGHRS and CDR2 is YFSETQ. The CDR3 bases are TGCGCCAGCAGCTTGGAGACAGGCCGAAGGGTGTCCTACGAGCAGTACTTC. Its protein is CASSLETGRRVSYEQYF.

The chain joins TRBV28 to TRBJ2-5, with D possibly TRBD2 on 6 matching bases. Trimming pared 3 bases from V and 5 bases from J, leaving 16 bases between. CDR1 is MDHEN, CDR2 SYDVKM, per germline. This CDR3 region has 15 residues. CDR3 region: CASSFSVGRRETQYF. The CDR3 DNA reads as TGTGCCAGCAGTTTTTCTGTCGGGAGACGGGAGACCCAGTACTTC.

V gene TRBV16 combines with J gene TRBJ1-4; TRBD1 might be the D (6 bases). Germline V lookup: CDR1 KGHSY, CDR2 FQNENV. The V end lost 3 bases, the J end lost 3 bases, and 11 bases lay between the germline ends. The CDR3 covers 15 residues. CDR3 sequence reads: CASSHFGQPNEKLFF. The CDR3 bases are TGTGCCAGCAGCCATTTTGGACAGCCTAATGAAAAACTGTTTTTT.

Comment on this clone: Other DNA sequences of this sample code for an identical CDR3. CDR3 DNA: TGTGCCAGCAGCCGGACTAGCGGCTACAATGAGCAGTTCTTC. Translated, it gives CASSRTSGYNEQFF. The chain employs TRBV2 and TRBJ2-1; 10 bases map to TRBD2. CDR3 size: 14 residues. Germline CDR1 reads SNHLY; CDR2 reads FYNNEI. V was clipped by 6 bases and J by 3 bases; unmatched bases: 2.

The chain couples TRBV7-2 to TRBJ2-1, with 8 bases that match TRBD2. The CDR3 is made up of 16 amino acids. Germline-derived CDR1 and CDR2 are SGHTA and FQGNSA. V was clipped by 4 bases and J by 3 bases; unmatched bases: 8. CDR3 protein: CASSWTSLGVYNEQFF. The CDR3 coding sequence is TGTGCCAGCAGCTGGACTAGCTTGGGTGTCTACAATGAGCAGTTCTTC.

The chain links TRBV14 to TRBJ1-1; 10 nucleotides align to TRBD1. Germline lookup yields CDR1 SGHDN and CDR2 FVKESK. Trimming at V came to 5 bases and at J to 0 bases, leaving 9 bases not matched to a gene. The length of the CDR3 is 17 residues. CDR3 sequence reads: CASSARQGARLNTEAFF. CDR3 nucleotide sequence: TGTGCCAGCAGCGCCAGACAGGGGGCGAGATTGAACACTGAAGCTTTCTTT.

In nucleotides, the CDR3 is TGTGCCTGGAGTGAGCACGGGGAAGCTTTCTTT. It encodes CAWSEHGEAFF. This chain joins TRBV30 and TRBJ1-1; D is ambiguous. V was cut by 1 base and J by 8 bases, with 8 bases left in between. The CDR3 spans 11 residues. Germline lookup yields CDR1 GTSNPN and CDR2 SVGIG (reference sequence).

This clone came up once. V usage is TRBV5-8 and J usage is TRBJ1-5, with 7 bases fitting TRBD1. Germline CDR1 and CDR2: SGHTS and YDEGEE. Trimming cost V 1 base and J 6 bases; bases outside gene matches: 7. This CDR3 spans 15 amino acids. The DNA of the CDR3 is TGTGCCAGCAGCTTGAGGCAGGGGGGTGGTCAGCCCCAGCATTTT. It translates to CASSLRQGGGQPQHF.

The chain joins TRBV10-3 to TRBJ1-1; D remains ambiguous. This CDR3 has 14 amino acids. V lost 6 bases to trimming and J lost 4 bases, with 15 bases between them. Germline V gives CDR1 ENHRY, CDR2 SYGVKD. CDR3 in DNA: TGTGCCATCAGAGTCTCGGGTACGGCCACTGAAGCTTTCTTT. It is translated as CAIRVSGTATEAFF.

This clone has just one count. In DNA form, the CDR3 reads TGTGCCAGCAGCGTAGAGGCTGGTTCTAGCGGCCCCTCTAATAGCAATCAGCCCCAGCATTTT. It codes for CASSVEAGSSGPSNSNQPQHF. The chain links TRBV9 to TRBJ1-5; no firm D call. Deletions cut 0 bases from V and 0 bases from J, with 25 bases between. This CDR3 spans 21 amino acids. Germline CDR1 is SGDLS and CDR2 is YYNGEE.

The chain links TRBV27 to TRBJ1-2; no definite D call. V shed 4 bases and J shed 5 bases, with 14 bases lying between them. Germline CDR1 is MNHEY and CDR2 is SMNVEV (reference sequence). The CDR3 has 14 residues. The CDR3 loop is CASSWGGGGYGYTF. The CDR3 DNA sequence: TGTGCCAGCAGTTGGGGAGGTGGAGGATATGGCTACACCTTC.

The chain links TRBV19 to TRBJ2-1, with D tentatively TRBD1 (6 bases). The CDR3 covers 17 residues. The V end lost 4 bases, the J end lost 3 bases, and 19 bases lay between the germline ends. CDR1 and CDR2 from the germline V gene are LNHDA and SQIVND (reference sequence). The chain's CDR3 is CASSTPLKVRGYNEQFF. CDR3 sequence (DNA): TGTGCCAGTAGTACCCCCCTTAAGGTCAGGGGCTACAATGAGCAGTTCTTC.